The 5 T cell receptor beta chains listed next were all sequenced from one sample in a study of vaccination effects on CD4 cells after COVID-19. Some clones are missing from TCRdb's copy, which holds only in-frame ones; the method was immunoSEQ multiplex PCR. The sample shows about 20,000 clones, roughly 80% of them seen only once. These receptors are not linked to any known antigen. After expansion with viral peptide pools in the ViraFEST assay, antigen-specific CD4+ T cells were sequenced. Following a roughly 11-day culture, CD4+ T cells were purified. The infection with SARS-CoV-2 (confirmed by PCR) occurred in this person between March and December 2020. Sequenced material: CD4+ T cells from PBMCs cultured with SARS-CoV-2 spike peptides, taken before COVID-19 vaccination. These receptors came from a human donor who had a prior SARS-CoV-2 infection.

The rearrangement joins TRBV5-4 to TRBJ1-2, with 10 bases identical to TRBD1. This CDR3 comprises 13 residues. Germline V gives CDR1 SGHNT, CDR2 YYREEE (reference sequence). Trimming took 3 bases from V and 4 from J; bases not matched to a gene: 0. CDR3 amino acids: CASSWDRGYGYTF. The CDR3 DNA sequence: TGTGCCAGCAGCTGGGACAGGGGCTATGGCTACACCTTC. Complete variable domain (other parts from reference TRBV5-4 and TRBJ1-2): ETGVTQSPTHLIKTRGQQVTLRCSSQSGHNTVSWYQQALGQGPQFIFQYYREEENGRGNFPPRFSGLQFPNYSSELNVNALELDDSALYLCASSWDRGYGYTFGSGTRLTVV.

The chain uses TRBV10-3 and TRBJ2-7, with D perhaps being TRBD1 or TRBD2 (6 bases each). The CDR3 consists of 15 residues. V was cut by 3 bases and J by 4 bases, with 16 bases left in between. Germline CDR1 is ENHRY and CDR2 is SYGVKD. CDR3 nucleotides: TGTGCCATCAGTGAATTGGGGGGCGCGAGGTACGAGCAGTACTTC. Translation: CAISELGGARYEQYF.

This chain uses TRBV19 with TRBJ1-5, with 9 bases that match TRBD1. Per germline, CDR1 LNHDA and CDR2 SQIVND (reference sequence). This CDR3 has 15 residues. With 4 bases clipped from V and 4 bases from J, the junction kept 5 bases outside the gene matches. In nucleotides, the CDR3 is TGTGCCAGTAGTACAGCCGACAGGGGGAATCAGCCCCAGCATTTT. This translates into CASSTADRGNQPQHF.

The chain employs TRBV9 and TRBJ2-3; 12 bases line up with TRBD2. This CDR3 region has 16 residues. CDR1 SGDLS and CDR2 YYNGEE come from the germline V gene. V shed 3 bases and J 1 base; nucleotides not matched to a gene: 3. Here the CDR3 reads CASSGRLAGGTDTQYF. The CDR3 DNA reads as TGTGCCAGCAGCGGACGACTAGCGGGGGGCACAGATACGCAGTATTTT.

This clone was counted between two and nine times. The chain links TRBV6-2 or TRBV6-3 to TRBJ2-1, with 10 bases identical to TRBD2. V shed 6 bases, J shed 3 bases, and the junction held 5 bases outside the gene matches. Germline CDR1 reads MNHEY; CDR2 reads SVGEGT. This CDR3 comprises 15 residues. This CDR3 reads CASSLTSGNYNEQFF. The CDR3 DNA reads TGTGCCAGCAGCCTTACTAGCGGGAACTACAATGAGCAGTTCTTC.